The T cell receptor beta chain under discussion was sequenced for a study of blood T cells in healthy people across ages. The J segment lost 5 bases and the V segment lost 0 bases, leaving 4 bases of the junction unmatched. This CDR3 has 15 residues. Per the germline V gene, CDR1 is SGHDT and CDR2 is YYEEEE. The authors ran a second PCR of 7 to 11 cycles using a sample-barcoded 5' primer and a J-beta primer mix. TCRdb itself ran the 5' RACE reads through MiXCR, one entry per CDR3 protein. The table has some 790,000 distinct CDR3 sequences, more than 25% seen once. The receptor was derived from a woman aged 80 or over in good health. Material for sequencing was blood. This chain connects TRBV5-6 to TRBJ2-2, with 7 bases matching TRBD1. For the CDR3, the DNA is TGTGCCAGCAGCTTGGTACAGGGGCGAACCGGGGAGCTGTTTTTT. Its translation: CASSLVQGRTGELFF.